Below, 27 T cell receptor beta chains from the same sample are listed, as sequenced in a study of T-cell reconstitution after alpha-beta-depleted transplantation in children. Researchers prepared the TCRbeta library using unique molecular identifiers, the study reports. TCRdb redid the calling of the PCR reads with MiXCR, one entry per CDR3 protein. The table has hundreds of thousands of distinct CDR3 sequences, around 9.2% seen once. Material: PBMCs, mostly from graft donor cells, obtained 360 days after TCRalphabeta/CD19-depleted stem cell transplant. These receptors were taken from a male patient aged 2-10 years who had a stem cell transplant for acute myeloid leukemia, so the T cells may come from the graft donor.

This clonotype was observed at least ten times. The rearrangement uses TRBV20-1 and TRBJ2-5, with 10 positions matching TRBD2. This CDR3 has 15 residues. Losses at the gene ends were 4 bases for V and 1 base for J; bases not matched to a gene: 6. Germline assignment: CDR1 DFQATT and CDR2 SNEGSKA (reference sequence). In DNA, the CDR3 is TGCAGTGCTACTTCGACTAGCGGGTTCCAAGAGACCCAGTACTTC. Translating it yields CSATSTSGFQETQYF.

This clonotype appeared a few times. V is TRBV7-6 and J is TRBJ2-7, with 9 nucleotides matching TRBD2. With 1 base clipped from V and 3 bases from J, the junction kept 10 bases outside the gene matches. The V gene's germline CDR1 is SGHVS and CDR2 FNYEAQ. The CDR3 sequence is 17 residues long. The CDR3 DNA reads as TGTGCCAGCAGCTTAGGTGAGCGGGAGGTACCCTACTACGAGCAGTACTTC. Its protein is CASSLGEREVPYYEQYF.

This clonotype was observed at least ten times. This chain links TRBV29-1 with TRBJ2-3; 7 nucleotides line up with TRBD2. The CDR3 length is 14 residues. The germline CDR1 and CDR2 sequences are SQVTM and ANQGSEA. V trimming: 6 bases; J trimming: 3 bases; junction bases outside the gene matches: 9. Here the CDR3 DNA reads TGCAGCGTGTTGGCGCGGGAGTTTACAGATACGCAGTATTTT. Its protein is CSVLAREFTDTQYF.

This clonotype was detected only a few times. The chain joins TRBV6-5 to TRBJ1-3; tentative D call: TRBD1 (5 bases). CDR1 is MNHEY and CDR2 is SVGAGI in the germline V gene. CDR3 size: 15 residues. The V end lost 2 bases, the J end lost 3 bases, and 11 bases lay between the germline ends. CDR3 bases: TGTGCCAGCAGTTACGGCGGGGCGGTTGGAAACACCATATATTTT. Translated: CASSYGGAVGNTIYF.

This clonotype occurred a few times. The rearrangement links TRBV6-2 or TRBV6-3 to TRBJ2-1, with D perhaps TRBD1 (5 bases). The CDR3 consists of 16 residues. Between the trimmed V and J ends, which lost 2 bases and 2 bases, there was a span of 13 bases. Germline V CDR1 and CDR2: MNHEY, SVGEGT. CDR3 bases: TGTGCCAGCAGTTACCAGGGCGGCCTGGCCTACAATGAGCAGTTCTTC. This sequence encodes CASSYQGGLAYNEQFF.

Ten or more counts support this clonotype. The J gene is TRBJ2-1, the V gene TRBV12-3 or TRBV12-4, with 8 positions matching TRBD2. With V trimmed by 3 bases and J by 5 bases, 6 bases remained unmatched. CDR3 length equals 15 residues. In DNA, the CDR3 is TGTGCCAGCAGTTTGCTTAGCGGGACCGACAATGAGCAGTTCTTC. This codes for CASSLLSGTDNEQFF.

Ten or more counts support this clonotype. CDR3 region: CSAGNSGELFF. The CDR3 DNA reads TGCAGTGCCGGCAACTCCGGGGAGCTGTTTTTT. This sequence joins TRBV20-1 and TRBJ2-2; D is undetermined. Per germline, CDR1 DFQATT and CDR2 SNEGSKA (reference sequence). The V gene lost 6 bases and the J gene lost 6 bases, with 8 bases spanning the gap. CDR3 length: 11 residues.

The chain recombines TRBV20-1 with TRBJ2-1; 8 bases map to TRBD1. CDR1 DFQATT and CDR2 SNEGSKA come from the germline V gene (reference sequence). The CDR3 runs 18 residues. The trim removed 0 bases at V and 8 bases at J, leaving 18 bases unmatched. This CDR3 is CSARDPPYPDRERDEQFF. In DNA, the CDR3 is TGCAGTGCTAGAGACCCACCTTATCCGGACAGGGAAAGGGATGAGCAGTTCTTC.

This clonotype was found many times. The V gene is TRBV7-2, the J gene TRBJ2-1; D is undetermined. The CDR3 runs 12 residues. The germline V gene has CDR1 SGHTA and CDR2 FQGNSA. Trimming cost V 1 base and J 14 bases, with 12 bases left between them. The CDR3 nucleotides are TGTGCCAGCAGCTTAGGGAAGGGAACAGAGTTCTTC. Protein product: CASSLGKGTEFF.

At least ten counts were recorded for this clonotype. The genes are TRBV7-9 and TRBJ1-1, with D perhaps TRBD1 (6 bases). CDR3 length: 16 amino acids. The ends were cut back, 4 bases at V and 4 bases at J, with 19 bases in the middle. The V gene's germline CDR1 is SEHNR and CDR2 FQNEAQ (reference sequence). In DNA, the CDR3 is TGTGCCAGCAGCTCTATTTGGGACATAGGGAGCACTGAAGCTTTCTTT. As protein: CASSSIWDIGSTEAFF.

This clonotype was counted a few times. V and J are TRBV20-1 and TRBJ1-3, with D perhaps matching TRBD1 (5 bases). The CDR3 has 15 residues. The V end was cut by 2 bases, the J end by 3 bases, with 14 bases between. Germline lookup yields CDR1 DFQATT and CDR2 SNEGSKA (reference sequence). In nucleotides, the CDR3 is TGCAGTGCTAGAAAGTGGGGGGGATTTGGAAACACCATATATTTT. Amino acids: CSARKWGGFGNTIYF.

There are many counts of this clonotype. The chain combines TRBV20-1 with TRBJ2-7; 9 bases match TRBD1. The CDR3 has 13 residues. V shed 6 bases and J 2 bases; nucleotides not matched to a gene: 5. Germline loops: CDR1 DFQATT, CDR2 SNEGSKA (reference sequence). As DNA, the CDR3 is TGCAGTGCCCGGGACAGGGAACCCTACGAGCAGTACTTC. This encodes CSARDREPYEQYF.

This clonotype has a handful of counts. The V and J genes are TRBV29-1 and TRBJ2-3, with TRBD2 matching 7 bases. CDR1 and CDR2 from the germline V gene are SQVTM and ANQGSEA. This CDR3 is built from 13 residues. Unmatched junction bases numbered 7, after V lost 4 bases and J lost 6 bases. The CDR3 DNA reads TGCAGCGTTGTGCTAGCGGTACTTGATACGCAGTATTTT. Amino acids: CSVVLAVLDTQYF.

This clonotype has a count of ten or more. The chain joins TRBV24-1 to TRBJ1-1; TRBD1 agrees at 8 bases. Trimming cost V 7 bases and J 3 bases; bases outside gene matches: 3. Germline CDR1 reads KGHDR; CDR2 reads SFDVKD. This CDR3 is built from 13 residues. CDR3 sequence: CATRQGEYTEAFF. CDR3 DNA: TGTGCCACCAGACAGGGGGAATACACTGAAGCTTTCTTT.

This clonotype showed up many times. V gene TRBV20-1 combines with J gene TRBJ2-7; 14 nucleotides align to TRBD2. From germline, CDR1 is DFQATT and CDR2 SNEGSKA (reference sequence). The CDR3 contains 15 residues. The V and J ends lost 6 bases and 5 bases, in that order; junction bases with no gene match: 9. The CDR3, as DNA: TGCAGTGCAAGACTAGCGGGAGGGCCTAGGGACGAGCAGTACTTC. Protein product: CSARLAGGPRDEQYF.

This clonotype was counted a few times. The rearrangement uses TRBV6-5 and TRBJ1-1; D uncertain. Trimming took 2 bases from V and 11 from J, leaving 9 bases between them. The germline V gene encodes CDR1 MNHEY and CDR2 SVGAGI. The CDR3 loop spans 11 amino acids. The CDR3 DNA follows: TGTGCCAGCAGTTACAGAGGGTATGCTTTCTTT. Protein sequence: CASSYRGYAFF.

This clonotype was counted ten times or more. The CDR3 coding sequence is TGCGCCAGCAGCTTGGACGGCTATAGCAATCAGCCCCAGCATTTT. Its protein is CASSLDGYSNQPQHF. The chain has TRBV5-1 and TRBJ1-5; D call uncertain. The CDR3 is 15 amino acids. Looked up from germline, CDR1 is SGHRS and CDR2 is YFSETQ. With 0 bases removed from V and 0 bases from J, the gap between germline ends came to 7 bases. The complete variable domain, with remaining parts taken from reference TRBV5-1 and TRBJ1-5, reads KAGVTQTPRYLIKTRGQQVTLSCSPISGHRSVSWYQQTPGQGLQFLFEYFSETQRNKGNFPGRFSGRQFSNSRSEMNVSTLELGDSALYLCASSLDGYSNQPQHFGDGTRLSIL.

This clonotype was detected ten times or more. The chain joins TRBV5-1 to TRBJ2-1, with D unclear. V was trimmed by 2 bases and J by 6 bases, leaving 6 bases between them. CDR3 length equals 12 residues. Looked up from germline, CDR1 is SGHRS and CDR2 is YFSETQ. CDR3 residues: CASSFGTNEQFF. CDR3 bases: TGCGCCAGCAGCTTCGGTACCAATGAGCAGTTCTTC. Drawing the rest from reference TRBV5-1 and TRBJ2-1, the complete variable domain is KAGVTQTPRYLIKTRGQQVTLSCSPISGHRSVSWYQQTPGQGLQFLFEYFSETQRNKGNFPGRFSGRQFSNSRSEMNVSTLELGDSALYLCASSFGTNEQFFGPGTRLTVL.

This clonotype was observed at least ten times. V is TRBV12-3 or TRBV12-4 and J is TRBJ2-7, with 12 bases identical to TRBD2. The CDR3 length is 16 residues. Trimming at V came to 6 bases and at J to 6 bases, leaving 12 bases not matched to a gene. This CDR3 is CASRPTSGSPVREQYF. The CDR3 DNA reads TGTGCCAGCAGACCGACTAGCGGGAGTCCGGTACGCGAGCAGTACTTC.

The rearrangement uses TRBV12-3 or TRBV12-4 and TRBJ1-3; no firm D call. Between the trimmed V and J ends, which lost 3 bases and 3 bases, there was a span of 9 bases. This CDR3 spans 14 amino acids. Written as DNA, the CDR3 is TGTGCCAGCAGTTTTCCGGCATATGGAAACACCATATATTTT. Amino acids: CASSFPAYGNTIYF.

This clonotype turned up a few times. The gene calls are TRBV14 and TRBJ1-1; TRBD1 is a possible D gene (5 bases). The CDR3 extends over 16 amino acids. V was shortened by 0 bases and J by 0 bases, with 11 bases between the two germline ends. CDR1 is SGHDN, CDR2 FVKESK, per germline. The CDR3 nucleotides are TGTGCCAGCAGCCAAGACAGGGACTACATGAACACTGAAGCTTTCTTT. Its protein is CASSQDRDYMNTEAFF.

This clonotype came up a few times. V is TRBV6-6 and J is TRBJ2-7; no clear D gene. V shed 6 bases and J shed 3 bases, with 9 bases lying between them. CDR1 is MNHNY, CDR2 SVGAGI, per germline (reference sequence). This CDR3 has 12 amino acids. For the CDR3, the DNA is TGTGCCAGCAGCTCACATGACTACGAGCAGTACGTC. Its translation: CASSSHDYEQYV.

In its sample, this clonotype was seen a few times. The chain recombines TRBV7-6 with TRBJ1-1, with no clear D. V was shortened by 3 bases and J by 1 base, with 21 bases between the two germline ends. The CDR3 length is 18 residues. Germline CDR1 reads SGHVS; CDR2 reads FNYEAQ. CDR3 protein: CASSFRPGLRRENTEAFF. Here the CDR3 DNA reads TGTGCCAGCAGCTTCCGCCCGGGCCTACGGCGAGAGAACACTGAAGCTTTCTTT.

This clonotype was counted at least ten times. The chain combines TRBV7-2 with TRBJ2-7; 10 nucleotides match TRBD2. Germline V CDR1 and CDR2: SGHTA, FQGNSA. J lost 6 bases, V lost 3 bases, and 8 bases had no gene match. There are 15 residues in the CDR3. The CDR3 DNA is TGTGCCAGCAGCTTTCACAGCGGGGGGGGCGTCGAGCAGTACGTC. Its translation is CASSFHSGGGVEQYV.

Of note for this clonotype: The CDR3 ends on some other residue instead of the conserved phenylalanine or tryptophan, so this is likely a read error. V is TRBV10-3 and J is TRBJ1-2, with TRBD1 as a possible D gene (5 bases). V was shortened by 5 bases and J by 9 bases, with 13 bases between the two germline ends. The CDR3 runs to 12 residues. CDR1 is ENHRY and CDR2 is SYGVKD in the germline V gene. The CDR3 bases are TGTGCCATCAGTCTCCAGGGTTCGAGCTACACCTGC. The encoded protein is CAISLQGSSYTC.

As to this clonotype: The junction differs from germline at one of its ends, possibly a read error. The CDR3 here is CAISGRVGSTRELFF. CDR3 nucleotides: TGTGCCATCAGTGGTCGTGTGGGATCCACCAGGGAGCTGTTTTTT. The rearrangement uses TRBV10-3 and TRBJ2-2, with D uncertain. The CDR3 extends over 15 amino acids. CDR1 is ENHRY, CDR2 SYGVKD, per germline.

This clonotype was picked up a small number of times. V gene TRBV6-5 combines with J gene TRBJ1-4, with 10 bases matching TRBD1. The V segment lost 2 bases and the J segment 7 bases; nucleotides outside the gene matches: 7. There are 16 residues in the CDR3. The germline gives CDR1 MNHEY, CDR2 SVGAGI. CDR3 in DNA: TGTGCCAGCAGTTACCACGGGACAGGGGACGGTGAAAAACTGTTTTTT. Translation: CASSYHGTGDGEKLFF.